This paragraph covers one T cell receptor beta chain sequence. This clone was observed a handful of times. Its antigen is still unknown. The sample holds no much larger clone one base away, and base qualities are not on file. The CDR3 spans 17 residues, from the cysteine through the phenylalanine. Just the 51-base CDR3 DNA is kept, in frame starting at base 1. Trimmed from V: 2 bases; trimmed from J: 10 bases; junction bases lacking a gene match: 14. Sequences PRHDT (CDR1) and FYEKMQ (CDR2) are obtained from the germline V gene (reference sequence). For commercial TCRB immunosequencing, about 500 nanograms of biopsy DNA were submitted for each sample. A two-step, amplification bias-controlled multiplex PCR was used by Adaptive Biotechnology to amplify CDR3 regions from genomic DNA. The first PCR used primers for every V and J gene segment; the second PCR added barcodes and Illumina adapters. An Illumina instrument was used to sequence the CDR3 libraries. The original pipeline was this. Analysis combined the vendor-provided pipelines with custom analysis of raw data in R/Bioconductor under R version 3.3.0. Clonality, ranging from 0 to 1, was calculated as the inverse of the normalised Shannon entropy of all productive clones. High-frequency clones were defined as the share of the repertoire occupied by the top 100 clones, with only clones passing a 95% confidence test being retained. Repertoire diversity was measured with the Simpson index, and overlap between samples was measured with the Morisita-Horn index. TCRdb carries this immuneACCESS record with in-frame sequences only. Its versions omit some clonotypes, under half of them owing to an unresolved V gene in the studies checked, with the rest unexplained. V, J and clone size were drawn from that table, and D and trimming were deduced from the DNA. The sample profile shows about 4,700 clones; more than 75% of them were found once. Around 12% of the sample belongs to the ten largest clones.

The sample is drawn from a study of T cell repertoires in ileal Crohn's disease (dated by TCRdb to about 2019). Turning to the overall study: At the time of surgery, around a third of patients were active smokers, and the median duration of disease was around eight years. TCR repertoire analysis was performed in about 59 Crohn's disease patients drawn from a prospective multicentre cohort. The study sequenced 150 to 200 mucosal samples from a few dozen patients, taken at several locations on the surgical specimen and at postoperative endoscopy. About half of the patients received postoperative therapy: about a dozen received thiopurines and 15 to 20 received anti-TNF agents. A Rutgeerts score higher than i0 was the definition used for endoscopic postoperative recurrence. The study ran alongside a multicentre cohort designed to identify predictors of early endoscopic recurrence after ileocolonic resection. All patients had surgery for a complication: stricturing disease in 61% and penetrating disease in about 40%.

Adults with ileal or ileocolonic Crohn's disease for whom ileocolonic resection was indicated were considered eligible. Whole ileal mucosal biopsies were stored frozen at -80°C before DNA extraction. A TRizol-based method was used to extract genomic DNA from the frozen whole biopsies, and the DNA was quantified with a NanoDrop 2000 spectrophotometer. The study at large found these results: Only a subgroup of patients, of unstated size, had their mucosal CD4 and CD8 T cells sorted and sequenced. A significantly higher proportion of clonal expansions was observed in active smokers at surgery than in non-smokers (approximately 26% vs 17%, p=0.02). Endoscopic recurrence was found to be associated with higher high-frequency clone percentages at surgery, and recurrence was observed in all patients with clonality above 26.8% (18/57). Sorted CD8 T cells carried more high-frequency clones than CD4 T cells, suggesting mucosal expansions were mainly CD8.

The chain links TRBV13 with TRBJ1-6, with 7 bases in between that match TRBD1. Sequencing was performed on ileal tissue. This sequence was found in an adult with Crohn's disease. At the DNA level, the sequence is TGTGCCAGCAGCTTACCCCAACCAGGGGGTTTAGGGTCACCCCTCCACTTT. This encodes CASSLPQPGGLGSPLHF.